This T cell receptor (beta chain) was recorded in a study of blood T cell repertoires in COVID-19. In the study overall: The United States, Italy and Spain supplied acute and convalescent COVID-19 samples. Sources were T cells, B-cell-depleted T cells, or PBMCs; the material itself was cDNA or gDNA.

Germline CDR1 and CDR2: SEHNR and FQNEAQ (reference sequence). The CDR3 totals 13 residues. V was clipped by 5 bases and J by 7 bases; unmatched bases: 7. Original processing notes: By means of reference gene primer amplification, nucleated cell counts were estimated. Generated by immunoSEQ multiplex PCR, the TCRdb table keeps only in-frame clones and is missing some. The V and J calls and the clone size are those of that table, but D and trimming were determined from the DNA. The sample has 250,000 or so clones; approximately 80% are singletons. The sequenced material came from peripheral blood. This chain joins TRBV7-9 and TRBJ2-5; TRBD1 matches 7 bases. The clonotype originates from a woman aged 80 or over with acute or convalescent COVID-19. The CDR3 sequence: CASSPDRFGTQYF. Here the CDR3 DNA reads TGTGCCAGCAGCCCGGACAGGTTTGGGACCCAGTACTTC.